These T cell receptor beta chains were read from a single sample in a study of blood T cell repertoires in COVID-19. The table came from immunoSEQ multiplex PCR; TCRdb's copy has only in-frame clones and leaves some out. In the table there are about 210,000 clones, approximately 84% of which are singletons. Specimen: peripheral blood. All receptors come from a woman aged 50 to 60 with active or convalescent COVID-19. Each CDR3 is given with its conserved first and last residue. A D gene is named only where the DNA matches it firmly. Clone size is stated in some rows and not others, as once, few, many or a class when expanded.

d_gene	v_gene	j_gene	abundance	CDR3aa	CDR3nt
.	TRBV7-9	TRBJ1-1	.	CASSRTRGPSTDTEAFF	TGTGCCAGCAGCCGGACGCGGGGACCTTCAACGGACACTGAAGCTTTCTTT
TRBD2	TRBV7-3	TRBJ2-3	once	CASSASGRATDTQYF	TGTGCCAGCAGCGCTAGCGGGAGGGCGACAGATACGCAGTATTTT
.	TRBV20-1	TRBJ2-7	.	CSASFGSLGREQYF	TGCAGTGCTAGTTTTGGGAGCCTGGGTCGCGAGCAGTACTTC
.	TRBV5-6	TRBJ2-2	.	CASSLLAAEPTGELFF	TGTGCCAGCAGCCTCTTAGCTGCAGAGCCCACCGGGGAGCTGTTTTTT
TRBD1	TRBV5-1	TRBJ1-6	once	CASSLGTGDNSPLHF	TGCGCCAGCAGCTTAGGGACAGGCGATAATTCACCCCTCCACTTT
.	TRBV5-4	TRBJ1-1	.	CASSPPGRGRAPGEAFF	TGTGCCAGCAGCCCCCCGGGGCGGGGGAGGGCCCCCGGTGAAGCTTTCTTT
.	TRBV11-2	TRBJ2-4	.	CASSVTRSIQYF	TGTGCCAGCAGCGTGACTAGGTCCATTCAGTACTTC
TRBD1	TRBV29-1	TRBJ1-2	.	CSVDPGQGVGGYTF	TGCAGCGTGGACCCGGGACAGGGGGTCGGGGGCTACACCTTC
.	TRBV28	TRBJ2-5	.	CASSQTKETQYF	TGTGCCAGCAGTCAGACTAAGGAGACCCAGTACTTC
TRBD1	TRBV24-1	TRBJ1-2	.	CATSDPSGAGGYYGYTF	TGTGCCACCAGTGACCCCTCAGGCGCAGGGGGCTACTATGGCTACACCTTC
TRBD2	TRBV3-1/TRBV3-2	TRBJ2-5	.	CASSGEGRETQYF	TGTGCCAGCAGCGGGGAGGGACGGGAGACCCAGTACTTC